These 25 T cell receptor beta chains were all obtained from the same sample, sequenced in a study of blood T cell repertoires in COVID-19. Some clones are missing from TCRdb's copy, which holds only in-frame ones; the method was immunoSEQ multiplex PCR. The sample has about 120,000 clones, approximately 84% seen once. Sequenced: peripheral blood. The receptor source for this set is a man between 65 and 79 years old with active or convalescent COVID-19.

J is TRBJ1-1 and V is TRBV9; D perhaps matches TRBD1 (5 bases). CDR1 and CDR2 from the germline V gene are SGDLS and YYNGEE. Trimming took 0 bases from V and 1 from J, leaving 13 bases between them. This CDR3 region has 16 residues. In nucleotides, the CDR3 is TGTGCCAGCAGCGTAGGGCCGCCAGGGTCGAACACTGAAGCTTTCTTT. This gives the protein CASSVGPPGSNTEAFF.

V usage is TRBV18 and J usage is TRBJ1-5; weak D call: TRBD1 (6 bases). CDR3 length: 14 amino acids. V lost 5 bases and J lost 4, with 12 bases in between. Germline loops: CDR1 KGHSH, CDR2 LQKENI. In DNA form, the CDR3 reads TGTGCCAGCTCAATACAGGGTGGAAATCAGCCCCAGCATTTT. It translates to CASSIQGGNQPQHF.

The chain is built from TRBV29-1 and TRBJ2-5; D is ambiguous. The CDR3 extends over 11 amino acids. The V gene's germline CDR1 is SQVTM and CDR2 ANQGSEA. The V gene lost 6 bases and the J gene lost 4 bases, with 9 bases spanning the gap. This CDR3 reads CSVGEGETQYF. The CDR3, as DNA: TGCAGCGTAGGAGAAGGAGAGACCCAGTACTTC.

V and J are TRBV5-4 and TRBJ1-3, with 7 bases matching TRBD1. The J segment lost 0 bases and the V segment lost 4 bases, leaving 7 bases of the junction unmatched. This CDR3 has 16 residues. Germline CDR1 is SGHNT and CDR2 is YYREEE (reference sequence). The CDR3 is CASSPPGQSSGNTIYF. The CDR3 nucleotides read TGTGCCAGCAGCCCACCGGGACAGAGCTCTGGAAACACCATATATTTT.

As DNA, the CDR3 is TGTGCCAGCAGCTACGAGATCCAGGGACAGGGCAATCAGCCCCAGCATTTT. Its protein is CASSYEIQGQGNQPQHF. The genes are TRBV9 and TRBJ1-5, with 8 bases matching TRBD1. V shed 4 bases and J 2 bases; nucleotides not matched to a gene: 11. The CDR3 length is 17 residues. Per the germline V gene, CDR1 is SGDLS and CDR2 is YYNGEE.

The V gene is TRBV2, the J gene TRBJ2-2, with TRBD1 matching over 10 bases. The V gene end was trimmed by 2 bases and the J gene end by 6 bases; junction bases not matched to a gene: 6. This CDR3 is 16 amino acids long. Germline V gene sequence: CDR1 SNHLY, CDR2 FYNNEI. The CDR3 loop reads CASSESRTGGSGELFF. The CDR3 nucleotides read TGTGCCAGCAGTGAATCTAGGACAGGGGGTTCCGGGGAGCTGTTTTTT. Using reference TRBV2 and TRBJ2-2 for the parts outside the CDR3, the full variable domain is EPEVTQTPSHQVTQMGQEVILRCVPISNHLYFYWYRQILGQKVEFLVSFYNNEISEKSEIFDDQFSVERPDGSNFTLKIRSTKLEDSAMYFCASSESRTGGSGELFFGEGSRLTVL.

This clone was seen more than once but under ten times. The rearrangement joins TRBV27 to TRBJ1-5; no reliable D call. The V and J ends lost 2 bases and 6 bases respectively, with 11 bases between them. Germline CDR1 MNHEY, CDR2 SMNVEV (reference sequence). The CDR3 totals 14 residues. The CDR3 bases are TGTGCCAGCAGTTTAGGGCGAATCGGTCAGCCCCAGCATTTT. Protein: CASSLGRIGQPQHF.

V gene TRBV9 combines with J gene TRBJ2-7, with 7 bases that match TRBD1. The junction had 7 bases not matched to a gene; V was cut back by 0 bases and J by 7 bases. Germline CDR1 SGDLS, CDR2 YYNGEE. This CDR3 contains 14 residues. CDR3 nucleotide sequence: TGTGCCAGCAGCGTAGATCCGACAGGGATGGAGCAGTACTTC. Translating it yields CASSVDPTGMEQYF.

Regarding this clone: This CDR3 is also generated by other DNA sequences in the sample. V is TRBV6-6 and J is TRBJ2-7, with 9 bases lining up with TRBD1. The CDR3 length is 13 residues. J was trimmed by 1 base and V by 6 bases; bases with no gene match: 1. Germline CDR1 is MNHNY and CDR2 is SVGAGI (reference sequence). The CDR3 sequence: CASRQGASYEQYF. CDR3 nucleotide sequence: TGTGCCAGCAGACAGGGGGCTTCCTACGAGCAGTACTTC.

This chain connects TRBV5-4 to TRBJ2-1; 9 nucleotides align to TRBD2. CDR3 length: 15 amino acids. V shed 0 bases and J 6 bases; nucleotides not matched to a gene: 4. Germline assignment: CDR1 SGHNT and CDR2 YYREEE (reference sequence). As DNA, the CDR3 is TGTGCCAGCAGCTTGGAAGCGGGAGGTATCAATGAGCAGTTCTTC. Its translation is CASSLEAGGINEQFF.

The genes are TRBV4-1 and TRBJ2-7; D is unclear. The germline V gene encodes CDR1 MGHRA and CDR2 YSYEKL. Between the trimmed V and J ends, which lost 0 bases and 9 bases, there was a span of 9 bases. This CDR3 comprises 12 residues. The CDR3 DNA sequence: TGCGCCAGCAGCCAAGATCCCGGTTGGCAGTACTTC. Translating gives CASSQDPGWQYF.

This clone was seen repeatedly, ten times or more. The rearrangement uses TRBV4-3 and TRBJ1-5; D not certain. CDR1 LGHNA and CDR2 YSLEER come from the germline V gene. This CDR3 comprises 15 residues. The ends were cut back, 3 bases at V and 0 bases at J, with 9 bases in the middle. CDR3 in amino acids: CASSHEAYSNQPQHF. The DNA for the CDR3 is TGCGCCAGCAGCCACGAAGCCTATAGCAATCAGCCCCAGCATTTT.

The CDR3 sequence: CASSLVPGQGLYEQYF. In DNA, the CDR3 is TGTGCCAGCAGCTTAGTTCCGGGGCAGGGACTCTACGAGCAGTACTTC. The chain joins TRBV7-2 to TRBJ2-7, with D possibly TRBD2 on 6 matching bases. The CDR3 sequence is 16 residues long. Germline V gives CDR1 SGHTA, CDR2 FQGNSA. V was pared by 1 base and J by 3 bases, with 16 bases between. Using reference TRBV7-2 and TRBJ2-7 for the parts outside the CDR3, the full variable domain is GAGVSQSPSNKVTEKGKDVELRCDPISGHTALYWYRQSLGQGLEFLIYFQGNSAPDKSGLPSDRFSAERTGGSVSTLTIQRTQQEDSAVYLCASSLVPGQGLYEQYFGPGTRLTVT.

The chain employs TRBV6-5 and TRBJ1-2, with a possible D match to TRBD1 (5 bases). This CDR3 region has 14 residues. The V gene's germline CDR1 is MNHEY and CDR2 SVGAGI. V was cut by 0 bases and J by 6 bases, with 11 bases left in between. As DNA, the CDR3 is TGTGCCAGCAGTTACTCCCGGACAAACGATGGCTACACCTTC. It encodes CASSYSRTNDGYTF.

The V gene is TRBV11-2, the J gene TRBJ2-1; D unclear. Germline CDR1 and CDR2: SGHAT and FQNNGV. The length of the CDR3 is 13 residues. V lost 7 bases to trimming and J lost 6 bases, with 13 bases between them. This chain's CDR3 is CASTLPGSNEQFF. Written as DNA, the CDR3 is TGTGCCAGCACTTTACCAGGCTCCAATGAGCAGTTCTTC.

In this sample, this clone turned up once. The genes are TRBV7-2 and TRBJ1-4; D remains ambiguous. CDR1 SGHTA and CDR2 FQGNSA come from the germline V gene. The CDR3 totals 14 residues. V was trimmed by 5 bases and J by 7 bases, leaving 14 bases between them. The CDR3 DNA reads as TGTGCCAGCAGCGGTGTTGGGCTTTTTGAAAAACTGTTTTTT. Its protein product is CASSGVGLFEKLFF. Full variable domain (missing parts from reference TRBV7-2 and TRBJ1-4): GAGVSQSPSNKVTEKGKDVELRCDPISGHTALYWYRQSLGQGLEFLIYFQGNSAPDKSGLPSDRFSAERTGGSVSTLTIQRTQQEDSAVYLCASSGVGLFEKLFFGSGTQLSVL.

The chain couples TRBV19 to TRBJ2-7; 8 bases line up with TRBD1. CDR1 and CDR2 from the germline V gene are LNHDA and SQIVND (reference sequence). The CDR3 runs 14 residues. The junction had 3 bases not matched to a gene; V was cut back by 3 bases and J by 2 bases. For the CDR3, the DNA is TGTGCCAGTAGTATGGGGGACAGGACCTACGAGCAGTACTTC. It translates to CASSMGDRTYEQYF.

V is TRBV29-1 and J is TRBJ2-3; 8 bases align to TRBD2. CDR3 size: 16 residues. The trim removed 0 bases at V and 3 bases at J, leaving 8 bases unmatched. Germline CDR1 reads SQVTM; CDR2 reads ANQGSEA. CDR3 amino acids: CSVEDFKRGSTDTQYF. CDR3 in DNA: TGCAGCGTTGAAGACTTCAAGCGGGGGAGTACAGATACGCAGTATTTT.

The chain is built from TRBV7-2 and TRBJ2-5; TRBD2 agrees at 7 bases. The V and J ends lost 1 base and 2 bases, in that order; junction bases with no gene match: 4. Germline CDR1 reads SGHTA; CDR2 reads FQGNSA. The CDR3 has 15 residues. This chain's CDR3 is CASSLGLAAQETQYF. The CDR3, as DNA: TGTGCCAGCAGCTTAGGTCTAGCGGCACAAGAGACCCAGTACTTC.

This sequence joins TRBV2 and TRBJ2-1; 8 positions agree with TRBD2. Trimming at V came to 7 bases and at J to 0 bases, leaving 8 bases not matched to a gene. Germline V gene sequence: CDR1 SNHLY, CDR2 FYNNEI. This CDR3 spans 16 amino acids. CDR3 DNA sequence: TGTGCCAGCACCCCTTTAGCGGGGATCTCCTACAATGAGCAGTTCTTC. Protein: CASTPLAGISYNEQFF.

This chain joins TRBV28 and TRBJ2-2; D gene unclear. Germline values: CDR1 MDHEN, CDR2 SYDVKM. The CDR3 spans 12 residues. V lost 5 bases to trimming and J lost 8 bases, with 9 bases between them. The DNA for the CDR3 is TGTGCCAGCAGTATCCTTATGGGGGAGCTGTTTTTT. Protein: CASSILMGELFF.

The J gene is TRBJ1-6, the V gene TRBV6-1; D is uncertain. V shed 3 bases and J shed 9 bases, with 18 bases lying between them. This CDR3 contains 16 residues. Germline V gives CDR1 MNHNS, CDR2 SASEGT. CDR3 coding DNA: TGTGCCAGCAGTGAGCTAGGGTGGGAGGCTGGTTCACCCCTCCACTTT. It yields the protein CASSELGWEAGSPLHF.

The chain links TRBV3-1 (or the pseudogene TRBV3-2) to TRBJ2-7; no definite D call. Germline-derived CDR1 and CDR2 are LGHDT and YNNKEL (reference sequence). This CDR3 has 13 amino acids. Trimming stripped 5 bases from V and 2 bases from J, with 10 bases between. The CDR3 DNA reads TGTGCCAGCAGCGGGCCACGTACCTACGAGCAGTACTTC. Amino acid sequence: CASSGPRTYEQYF.

This sequence joins TRBV5-1 and TRBJ2-5, with 7 bases identical to TRBD2. The CDR3 is 16 residues long. Germline values: CDR1 SGHRS, CDR2 YFSETQ. V lost 4 bases, J lost 1 base, and 10 bases stayed unmatched. The CDR3 protein is CASSVQGLRPQETQYF. DNA for the CDR3: TGCGCCAGCAGCGTCCAGGGACTAAGGCCCCAAGAGACCCAGTACTTC.

The chain is built from TRBV11-3 and TRBJ2-7, with D tentatively TRBD2 (5 bases). Germline-derived CDR1 and CDR2 are SGHNT and YENEEA. The V end was cut by 10 bases, the J end by 0 bases, with 13 bases between. The CDR3 length is 13 residues. The DNA of the CDR3 is TGTGCCACCTCGAAACGGGGCTCCTACGAGCAGTACTTC. It yields the protein CATSKRGSYEQYF.